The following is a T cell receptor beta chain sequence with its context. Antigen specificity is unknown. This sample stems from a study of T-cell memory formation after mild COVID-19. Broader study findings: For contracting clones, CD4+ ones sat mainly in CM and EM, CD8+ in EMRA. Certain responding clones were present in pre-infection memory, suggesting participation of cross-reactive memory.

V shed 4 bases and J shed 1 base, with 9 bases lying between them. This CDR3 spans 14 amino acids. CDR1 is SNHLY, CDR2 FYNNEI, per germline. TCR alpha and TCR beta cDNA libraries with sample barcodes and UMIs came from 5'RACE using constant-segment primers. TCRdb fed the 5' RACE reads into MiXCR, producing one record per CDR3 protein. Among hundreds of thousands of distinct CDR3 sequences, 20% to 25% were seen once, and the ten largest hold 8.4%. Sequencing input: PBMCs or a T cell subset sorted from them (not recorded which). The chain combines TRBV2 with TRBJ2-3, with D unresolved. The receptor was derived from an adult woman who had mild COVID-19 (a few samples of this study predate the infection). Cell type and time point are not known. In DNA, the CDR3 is TGTGCCAGCAGTGTGCGGCCGGGCACAGATACGCAGTATTTT. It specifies CASSVRPGTDTQYF.